The 26 T cell receptor beta chains given below trace back to one sample, sequenced in a study of blood T cell repertoires in COVID-19. Sequencing used immunoSEQ multiplex PCR; TCRdb keeps in-frame clones, though not all of them. There are approximately 200,000 clones in the sample; about 95% occur only once, and about 0.8% lies in the top ten. What was sequenced was peripheral blood. The receptors shown here come from a young man with COVID-19, enrolled during active disease.

The V and J genes are TRBV30 and TRBJ1-6, with D maybe TRBD1 (6 bases). V lost 5 bases and J lost 5, with 10 bases in between. CDR1 and CDR2 (germline): GTSNPN, SVGIG (reference sequence). The CDR3 extends over 13 amino acids. The CDR3 region has the DNA TGTGCCTGGTCCAGGGGCGATAATTCACCCCTCCACTTT. This codes for CAWSRGDNSPLHF.

This sequence joins TRBV28 and TRBJ2-5; 7 bases are a match to TRBD1. Germline loops: CDR1 MDHEN, CDR2 SYDVKM. V lost 6 bases to trimming and J lost 5 bases; unmatched junction nucleotides: 6. This CDR3 spans 13 amino acids. Written as DNA, the CDR3 is TGTGCCAGCAGACTGGACAGGAGGGAGACCCAGTACTTC. The encoded protein is CASRLDRRETQYF.

The rearrangement links TRBV30 to TRBJ2-3, with 16 nucleotides matching TRBD2. V was pared by 1 base and J by 6 bases, with 7 bases of the junction left unmatched. The CDR3 spans 17 residues. CDR1 and CDR2 from the germline V gene are GTSNPN and SVGIG (reference sequence). Here the CDR3 DNA reads TGTGCCTGGAGTGAGGGGACTAGCGGGGGGGCTGTGGATACGCAGTATTTT. Translated, it gives CAWSEGTSGGAVDTQYF. Variable domain in full (rest from reference TRBV30 and TRBJ2-3): SQTIHQWPATLVQPVGSPLSLECTVEGTSNPNLYWYRQAAGRGLQLLFYSVGIGQISSEVPQNLSASRPQDRQFILSSKKLLLSDSGFYLCAWSEGTSGGAVDTQYFGPGTRLTVL.

The V and J genes are TRBV9 and TRBJ1-1; D is possibly TRBD1 (6 bases). Germline V gives CDR1 SGDLS, CDR2 YYNGEE. CDR3 length equals 15 residues. The ends were cut back, 0 bases at V and 4 bases at J, with 13 bases in the middle. Written as DNA, the CDR3 is TGTGCCAGCAGCGTAGATGGCAGGGGTGGCACTGAAGCTTTCTTT. It codes for CASSVDGRGGTEAFF.

The V call is TRBV5-1, the J call TRBJ1-1; TRBD1 is a possible D gene (6 bases). V was cut by 0 bases and J by 2 bases, with 8 bases left in between. This CDR3 has 14 amino acids. Germline CDR1 is SGHRS and CDR2 is YFSETQ. The CDR3 here is CASSLVRGNTEAFF. DNA for the CDR3: TGCGCCAGCAGCTTGGTCAGGGGAAACACTGAAGCTTTCTTT.

The V and J genes are TRBV7-6 and TRBJ2-3; 12 bases align to TRBD1. CDR1 is SGHVS, CDR2 FNYEAQ, per germline. Germline trimming cut 5 bases from V and 5 bases from J; bases unmatched to any gene: 5. This CDR3 is 15 amino acids long. The CDR3 bases are TGTGCCAGCAGCCTCGGGACAGGGGGCGAAGATACGCAGTATTTT. It is translated as CASSLGTGGEDTQYF.

This clone was detected a few times. The chain carries TRBV6-5 and TRBJ1-3; D possibly corresponds to TRBD1 (5 bases). The CDR3 is 14 residues long. With 6 bases removed from V and 6 bases from J, the gap between germline ends came to 15 bases. CDR1 is MNHEY and CDR2 is SVGAGI in the germline V gene. CDR3 DNA sequence: TGTGCCAGCAGGCCCGGGACTGGGGAAAACACCATATATTTT. Protein product: CASRPGTGENTIYF.

The J gene is TRBJ1-5, the V gene TRBV19; D call uncertain. V lost 5 bases and J lost 0, with 14 bases in between. This CDR3 comprises 16 residues. The V gene's germline CDR1 is LNHDA and CDR2 SQIVND (reference sequence). CDR3 residues: CASSLWVGGSNQPQHF. The CDR3 DNA reads TGTGCCAGTAGTCTTTGGGTCGGCGGTAGCAATCAGCCCCAGCATTTT.

V and J are TRBV7-9 and TRBJ2-6; D is uncertain. The CDR3 is 12 amino acids. Trimming left V 8 bases short and J 0 bases short, with 2 bases between. The germline V gene has CDR1 SEHNR and CDR2 FQNEAQ (reference sequence). CDR3 residues: CASRSGANVLTF. The CDR3 DNA sequence: TGTGCCAGCCGCTCTGGGGCCAACGTCCTGACTTTC.

This chain connects TRBV7-9 to TRBJ1-2; a possible D gene is TRBD1 (6 bases). Deletions cut 1 base from V and 3 bases from J, with 18 bases between. The germline V gene has CDR1 SEHNR and CDR2 FQNEAQ (reference sequence). The CDR3 has 17 amino acids. In DNA form, the CDR3 reads TGTGCCAGCAGCTTAGACAGGGAAAGGGCGGAATACTATGGCTACACCTTC. Protein sequence: CASSLDRERAEYYGYTF.

The chain carries TRBV7-9 and TRBJ2-1; possibly TRBD2 for D (5 bases). V was clipped by 5 bases and J by 3 bases, with 17 bases between them. The CDR3 extends over 16 amino acids. Germline V gene lookup returns CDR1 SEHNR and CDR2 FQNEAQ (reference sequence). The CDR3 region is CASSTGISDYYNEQFF. The CDR3 DNA sequence: TGTGCCAGCAGCACCGGGATTTCTGACTACTACAATGAGCAGTTCTTC.

The J gene is TRBJ1-6, the V gene TRBV14; a weak D match, TRBD1 (6 bases). The CDR3 has 17 residues. Between the trimmed V and J ends, which lost 1 base and 0 bases, there was a span of 10 bases. Looked up from germline, CDR1 is SGHDN and CDR2 is FVKESK. The CDR3: CASSQAGQLSYNSPLHF. The CDR3 DNA sequence: TGTGCCAGCAGCCAAGCCGGACAGCTCTCCTATAATTCACCCCTCCACTTT. Filled out from reference TRBV14 and TRBJ1-6, the complete variable domain reads EAGVTQFPSHSVIEKGQTVTLRCDPISGHDNLYWYRRVMGKEIKFLLHFVKESKQDESGMPNNRFLAERTGGTYSTLKVQPAELEDSGVYFCASSQAGQLSYNSPLHFGNGTRLTVT.

The chain has TRBV6-5 and TRBJ2-3; the D gene is possibly TRBD1 (6 bases). Germline assignment: CDR1 MNHEY and CDR2 SVGAGI. The CDR3 runs to 12 residues. V dropped 6 bases and J dropped 3 bases, with 7 bases sitting between them. Written as DNA, the CDR3 is TGTGCCAGCAGGGACAGAACAGATACGCAGTATTTT. Translation: CASRDRTDTQYF.

The gene calls are TRBV5-1 and TRBJ1-2; a weak D match, TRBD1 (5 bases). Germline assignment: CDR1 SGHRS and CDR2 YFSETQ. This CDR3 comprises 15 residues. V was clipped by 4 bases and J by 4 bases, with 17 bases between them. The CDR3 region has the DNA TGCGCCAGCAGCCGCGCCGGGGGGGAGGCCTATGGCTACACCTTC. This gives the protein CASSRAGGEAYGYTF.

This clone was detected only a few times. The rearrangement joins TRBV9 to TRBJ2-2; 11 bases fit TRBD1. Germline values: CDR1 SGDLS, CDR2 YYNGEE. V gave up 0 bases and J gave up 6 bases; unmatched junction bases: 7. The CDR3 loop spans 17 amino acids. CDR3 sequence: CASSVASGTGGPGELFF. The CDR3 nucleotides are TGTGCCAGCAGCGTAGCTTCGGGGACAGGGGGTCCCGGGGAGCTGTTTTTT.

The V gene is TRBV6-5, the J gene TRBJ1-2; a possible D gene is TRBD1 (6 bases). This CDR3 contains 14 residues. Deletions cut 5 bases from V and 3 bases from J, with 13 bases between. Germline CDR1 MNHEY, CDR2 SVGAGI. The CDR3 loop reads CASSRGGEDYGYTF. The CDR3, as DNA: TGTGCCAGCAGTCGGGGGGGCGAGGACTATGGCTACACCTTC.

The chain uses TRBV19 and TRBJ2-1, with D possibly TRBD2 on 5 matching bases. With 3 bases removed from V and 10 bases from J, the gap between germline ends came to 16 bases. Germline V gives CDR1 LNHDA, CDR2 SQIVND (reference sequence). This CDR3 is built from 14 residues. The CDR3: CASSIRAGRVEQFF. In DNA form, the CDR3 reads TGTGCCAGTAGTATCCGGGCCGGGCGGGTGGAGCAGTTCTTC.

The rearrangement joins TRBV2 to TRBJ2-5, with a weak D call TRBD1 (6 bases). This CDR3 region has 12 residues. Germline-derived CDR1 and CDR2 are SNHLY and FYNNEI. V was clipped by 8 bases and J by 3 bases, with 10 bases between them. The CDR3 sequence: CASEGVEETQYF. Written as DNA, the CDR3 is TGTGCCAGCGAGGGGGTGGAAGAGACCCAGTACTTC.

This clone was seen once. This chain connects TRBV7-6 to TRBJ2-1; weak D call: TRBD2 (5 bases). This CDR3 has 16 residues. From germline, CDR1 is SGHVS and CDR2 FNYEAQ. Trimming removed 1 base from V and 8 bases from J, with 18 bases in between. The CDR3 reads CASSLDLALGFDEQFF. The CDR3, as DNA: TGTGCCAGCAGCTTAGATCTAGCCTTAGGTTTCGATGAGCAGTTCTTC.

The gene calls are TRBV6-5 and TRBJ2-3; D not resolved. The CDR3 length is 14 residues. Trimming shortened V by 2 bases and J by 0 bases, and 6 bases separated the two germline ends. The germline V gene encodes CDR1 MNHEY and CDR2 SVGAGI. CDR3 sequence reads: CASSYGGSTDTQYF. As DNA, the CDR3 is TGTGCCAGCAGTTACGGCGGAAGCACAGATACGCAGTATTTT.

This chain uses TRBV10-3 with TRBJ1-1, with D unclear. Looked up from germline, CDR1 is ENHRY and CDR2 is SYGVKD. V was trimmed by 0 bases and J by 10 bases, leaving 15 bases between them. This CDR3 is built from 14 residues. CDR3: CAISESAGKRGAFF. DNA for the CDR3: TGTGCCATCAGTGAGTCGGCGGGGAAACGAGGAGCTTTCTTT.

The chain has TRBV19 and TRBJ2-5; 15 nucleotides line up with TRBD2. J was trimmed by 4 bases and V by 5 bases; bases with no gene match: 8. This CDR3 has 17 residues. Per germline, CDR1 LNHDA and CDR2 SQIVND (reference sequence). This CDR3 is CASSQGLAGGAGETQYF. The DNA of the CDR3 is TGTGCCAGTAGTCAGGGACTAGCGGGGGGTGCGGGAGAGACCCAGTACTTC.

The chain carries TRBV10-3 and TRBJ1-4; 9 nucleotides align to TRBD1. V gave up 10 bases and J gave up 5 bases; unmatched junction bases: 8. CDR3 length equals 14 residues. The germline V gene has CDR1 ENHRY and CDR2 SYGVKD. This chain's CDR3 is CATRQGGENEKLFF. Here the CDR3 DNA reads TGTGCCACCAGACAGGGGGGAGAGAATGAAAAACTGTTTTTT.

V usage is TRBV19 and J usage is TRBJ1-5; possibly TRBD1 for D (5 bases). Germline V gene lookup returns CDR1 LNHDA and CDR2 SQIVND (reference sequence). CDR3 length equals 14 residues. Trimming left V 5 bases short and J 3 bases short, with 11 bases between. The CDR3 sequence: CASSPQDNNQPQHF. In DNA, the CDR3 is TGTGCCAGTAGTCCCCAGGACAACAATCAGCCCCAGCATTTT.

The J gene is TRBJ2-1, the V gene TRBV7-9; D unclear. In germline, CDR1 is SEHNR, CDR2 FQNEAQ (reference sequence). The CDR3 totals 13 residues. Trimming took off 2 bases at V and 9 bases at J, with 11 bases between the two ends. DNA of the CDR3: TGTGCCAGCAGCTTACTCGTGTCTCCTGAGCAGTTCTTC. Translating gives CASSLLVSPEQFF.

The chain is built from TRBV18 and TRBJ1-6, with 7 bases fitting TRBD1. The CDR3 totals 19 residues. V shed 2 bases and J 0 bases; nucleotides not matched to a gene: 10. Germline CDR1 is KGHSH and CDR2 is LQKENI. CDR3 nucleotide sequence: TGTGCCAGCTCACCAATAGACAGGGACGAAAGCTCCTATAATTCACCCCTCCACTTT. Its protein product is CASSPIDRDESSYNSPLHF.